One sample yielded the 8 T cell receptor beta chains listed below, sequenced in a study of control samples from healthy donors and cancer patients. Repertoires were generated with immunoSEQ multiplex PCR, while TCRdb's copy carries only in-frame clones and drops some. In the table there are some 120,000 clones, 90% to 95% of which are singletons. The sample comprised PBMCs. The source of these receptors is a man over 45 with head and neck cancer.

The rearrangement joins TRBV5-1 to TRBJ1-2; possibly TRBD1 for D (6 bases). V lost 0 bases and J lost 4, with 13 bases in between. The CDR3 extends over 15 amino acids. From germline, CDR1 is SGHRS and CDR2 YFSETQ. The CDR3 region is CASSLELGAIYGYTF. CDR3 nucleotides: TGCGCCAGCAGCTTGGAACTGGGGGCGATCTATGGCTACACCTTC. The full variable domain, rest sourced from reference TRBV5-1 and TRBJ1-2, is KAGVTQTPRYLIKTRGQQVTLSCSPISGHRSVSWYQQTPGQGLQFLFEYFSETQRNKGNFPGRFSGRQFSNSRSEMNVSTLELGDSALYLCASSLELGAIYGYTFGSGTRLTVV.

The chain employs TRBV5-1 and TRBJ2-1; D is uncertain. The CDR3 covers 15 residues. The V end lost 0 bases, the J end lost 4 bases, and 11 bases lay between the germline ends. CDR1 is SGHRS and CDR2 is YFSETQ in the germline V gene. The CDR3 coding sequence is TGCGCCAGCAGCTTGGGAACAGCTGGTTACAATGAGCAGTTCTTC. It is translated as CASSLGTAGYNEQFF. The full variable domain, with the rest looked up from reference TRBV5-1 and TRBJ2-1, is KAGVTQTPRYLIKTRGQQVTLSCSPISGHRSVSWYQQTPGQGLQFLFEYFSETQRNKGNFPGRFSGRQFSNSRSEMNVSTLELGDSALYLCASSLGTAGYNEQFFGPGTRLTVL.

The rearrangement joins TRBV6-5 to TRBJ2-2; D is possibly TRBD2 (5 bases). The CDR3 is 14 residues long. The V end was cut by 6 bases, the J end by 6 bases, with 14 bases between. In germline, CDR1 is MNHEY, CDR2 SVGAGI. CDR3 in amino acids: CASRRGPQAGELFF. The CDR3 bases are TGTGCCAGCAGGCGCGGGCCTCAGGCCGGGGAGCTGTTTTTT.

This CDR3 is CASSVDSDYGYTF. In DNA, the CDR3 is TGTGCCAGCAGCGTGGACAGCGACTATGGCTACACCTTC. The rearrangement joins TRBV9 to TRBJ1-2; TRBD1 is a possible D gene (6 bases). CDR3 length: 13 amino acids. V lost 2 bases to trimming and J lost 3 bases, with 8 bases between them. Germline CDR1 SGDLS, CDR2 YYNGEE.

The J gene is TRBJ1-1, the V gene TRBV20-1; D is uncertain. V was cut by 7 bases and J by 11 bases, with 8 bases left in between. The CDR3 has 8 amino acids. Germline CDR1 and CDR2: DFQATT and SNEGSKA (reference sequence). The CDR3 DNA reads as TGCAGTGAAGCTGGTGCTTTCTTT. Translation: CSEAGAFF.

This chain connects TRBV2 to TRBJ1-4; D unresolved. The CDR3 runs 14 residues. Germline lookup yields CDR1 SNHLY and CDR2 FYNNEI. The germline V and J ends were trimmed by 8 bases and 0 bases, with 10 bases remaining between them. The DNA of the CDR3 is TGTGCCAGCCAAGGCCAAGCAACTAATGAAAAACTGTTTTTT. Its translation: CASQGQATNEKLFF.

This clone was recorded once. The V call is TRBV9, the J call TRBJ1-1; D remains ambiguous. The germline gives CDR1 SGDLS, CDR2 YYNGEE. The CDR3 consists of 13 residues. Deletions cut 4 bases from V and 10 bases from J, with 17 bases between. CDR3 loop: CASSWGGQVGAFF. Here the CDR3 DNA reads TGTGCCAGCAGCTGGGGAGGGCAGGTAGGAGCTTTCTTT.

The chain recombines TRBV5-5 with TRBJ1-1, with 7 bases that match TRBD1. Germline V gene sequence: CDR1 SGHKS, CDR2 YYEKEE (reference sequence). This CDR3 is 17 amino acids long. J gave up 1 base and V 0 bases, and 9 bases lay outside the gene matches. CDR3 region: CASSLALDRERNTEAFF. The CDR3, as DNA: TGTGCCAGCAGCTTGGCCCTCGACAGGGAACGGAACACTGAAGCTTTCTTT.